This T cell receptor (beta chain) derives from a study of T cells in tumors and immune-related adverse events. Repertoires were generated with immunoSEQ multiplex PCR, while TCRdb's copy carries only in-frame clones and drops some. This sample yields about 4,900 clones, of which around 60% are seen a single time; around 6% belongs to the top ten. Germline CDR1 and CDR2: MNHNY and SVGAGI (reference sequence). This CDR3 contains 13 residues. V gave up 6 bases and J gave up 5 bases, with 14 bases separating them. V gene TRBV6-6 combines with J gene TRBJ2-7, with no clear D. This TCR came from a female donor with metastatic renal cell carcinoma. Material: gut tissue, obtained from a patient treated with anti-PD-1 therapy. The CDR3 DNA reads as TGTGCCAGCAGAACCGGAACAGCCCACGAGCAGTACTTC. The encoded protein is CASRTGTAHEQYF.